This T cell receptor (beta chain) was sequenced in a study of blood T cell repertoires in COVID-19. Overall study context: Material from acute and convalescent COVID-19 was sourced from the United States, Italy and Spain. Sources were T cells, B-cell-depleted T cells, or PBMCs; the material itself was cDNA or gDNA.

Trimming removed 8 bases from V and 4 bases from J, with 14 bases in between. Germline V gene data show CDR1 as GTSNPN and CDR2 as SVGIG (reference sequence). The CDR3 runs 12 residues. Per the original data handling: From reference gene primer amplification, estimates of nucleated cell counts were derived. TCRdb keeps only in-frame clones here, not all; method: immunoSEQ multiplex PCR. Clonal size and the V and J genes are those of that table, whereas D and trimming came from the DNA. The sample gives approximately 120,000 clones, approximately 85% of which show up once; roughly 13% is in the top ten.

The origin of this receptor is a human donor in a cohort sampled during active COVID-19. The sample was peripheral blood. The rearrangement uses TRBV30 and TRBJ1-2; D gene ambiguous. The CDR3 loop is CAGRETFYGYTF. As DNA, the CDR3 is TGTGCCGGAAGGGAGACTTTCTATGGCTACACCTTC. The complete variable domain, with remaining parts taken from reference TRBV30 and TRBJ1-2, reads SQTIHQWPATLVQPVGSPLSLECTVEGTSNPNLYWYRQAAGRGLQLLFYSVGIGQISSEVPQNLSASRPQDRQFILSSKKLLLSDSGFYLCAGRETFYGYTFGSGTRLTVV.